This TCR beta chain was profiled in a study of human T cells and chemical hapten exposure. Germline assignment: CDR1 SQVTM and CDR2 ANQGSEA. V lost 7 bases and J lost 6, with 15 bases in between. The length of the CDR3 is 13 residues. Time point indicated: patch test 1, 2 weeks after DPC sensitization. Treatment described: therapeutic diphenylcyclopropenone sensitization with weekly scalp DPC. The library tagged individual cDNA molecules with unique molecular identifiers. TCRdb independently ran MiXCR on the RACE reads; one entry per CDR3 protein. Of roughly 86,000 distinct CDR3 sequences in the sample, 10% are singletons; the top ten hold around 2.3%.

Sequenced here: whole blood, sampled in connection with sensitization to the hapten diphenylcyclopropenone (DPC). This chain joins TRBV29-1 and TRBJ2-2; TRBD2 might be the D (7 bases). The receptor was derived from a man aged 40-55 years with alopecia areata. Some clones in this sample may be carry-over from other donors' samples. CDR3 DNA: TGCAGCGCAACTACAGGGAGGGCCGGGGAGCTGTTTTTT. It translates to CSATTGRAGELFF.